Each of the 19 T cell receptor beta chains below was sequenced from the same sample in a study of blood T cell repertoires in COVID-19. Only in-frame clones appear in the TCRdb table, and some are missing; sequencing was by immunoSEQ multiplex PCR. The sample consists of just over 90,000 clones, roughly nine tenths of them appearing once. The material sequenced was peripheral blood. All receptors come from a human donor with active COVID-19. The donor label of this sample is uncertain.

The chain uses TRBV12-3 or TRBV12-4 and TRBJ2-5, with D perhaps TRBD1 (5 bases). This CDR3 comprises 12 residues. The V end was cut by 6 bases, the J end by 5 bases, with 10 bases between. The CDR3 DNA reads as TGTGCCAGCAGCCTGACAGTGGAGACCCAGTACTTC. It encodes CASSLTVETQYF.

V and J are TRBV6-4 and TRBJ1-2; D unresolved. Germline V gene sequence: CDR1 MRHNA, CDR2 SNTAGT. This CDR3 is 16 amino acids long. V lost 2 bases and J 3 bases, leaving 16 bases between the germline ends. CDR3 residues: CASSDIVRNLYYGYTF. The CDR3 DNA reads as TGTGCCAGCAGTGACATAGTGCGGAATTTATACTATGGCTACACCTTC.

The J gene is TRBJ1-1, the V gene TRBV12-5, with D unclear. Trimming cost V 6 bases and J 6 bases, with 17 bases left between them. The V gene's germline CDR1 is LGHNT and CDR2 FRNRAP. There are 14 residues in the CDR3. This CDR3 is CASGRGSSTPEAFF. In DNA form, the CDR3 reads TGTGCTAGTGGCCGCGGGTCCAGTACCCCTGAAGCTTTCTTT.

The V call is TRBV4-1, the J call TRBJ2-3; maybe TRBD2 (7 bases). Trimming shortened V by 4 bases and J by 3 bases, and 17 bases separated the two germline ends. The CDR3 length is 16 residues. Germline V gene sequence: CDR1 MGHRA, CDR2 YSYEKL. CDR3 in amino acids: CASSLYEGGGTDTQYF. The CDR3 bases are TGCGCCAGCAGCCTCTACGAGGGGGGGGGAACAGATACGCAGTATTTT.

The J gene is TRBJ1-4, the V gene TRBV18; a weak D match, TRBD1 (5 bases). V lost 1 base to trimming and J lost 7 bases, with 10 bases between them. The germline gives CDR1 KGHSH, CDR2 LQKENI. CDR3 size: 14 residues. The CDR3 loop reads CASSPLQGGEKLFF. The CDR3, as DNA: TGTGCCAGCTCACCACTTCAGGGTGGTGAAAAACTGTTTTTT.

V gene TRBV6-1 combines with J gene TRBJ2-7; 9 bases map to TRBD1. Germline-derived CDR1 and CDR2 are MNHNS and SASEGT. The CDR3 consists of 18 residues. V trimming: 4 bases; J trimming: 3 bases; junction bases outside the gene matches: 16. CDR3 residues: CASSALGGFGTGSYEQYF. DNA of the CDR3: TGTGCCAGCAGTGCCCTTGGGGGATTCGGGACAGGGAGCTACGAGCAGTACTTC.

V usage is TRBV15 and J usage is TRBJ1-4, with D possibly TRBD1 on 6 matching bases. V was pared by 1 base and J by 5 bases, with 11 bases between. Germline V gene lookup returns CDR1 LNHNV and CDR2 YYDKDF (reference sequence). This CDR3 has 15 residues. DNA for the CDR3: TGTGCCACCAGCAGAGTGGGGGGGCTCAATGAAAAACTGTTTTTT. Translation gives CATSRVGGLNEKLFF.

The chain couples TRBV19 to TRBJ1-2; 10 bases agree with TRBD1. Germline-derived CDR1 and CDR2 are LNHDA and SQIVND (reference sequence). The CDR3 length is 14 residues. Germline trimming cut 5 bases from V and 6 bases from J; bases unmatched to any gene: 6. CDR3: CASSDPGQGNGYTF. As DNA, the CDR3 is TGTGCCAGTAGTGATCCGGGACAGGGGAATGGCTACACCTTC.

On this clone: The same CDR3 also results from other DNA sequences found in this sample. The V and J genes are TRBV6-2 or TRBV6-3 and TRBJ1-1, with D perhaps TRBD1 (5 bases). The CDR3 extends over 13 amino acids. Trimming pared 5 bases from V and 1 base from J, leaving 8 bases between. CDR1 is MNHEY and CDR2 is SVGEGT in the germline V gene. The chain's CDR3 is CASSPRGNTEAFF. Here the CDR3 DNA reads TGTGCCAGCAGTCCAAGGGGGAACACTGAAGCTTTCTTT.

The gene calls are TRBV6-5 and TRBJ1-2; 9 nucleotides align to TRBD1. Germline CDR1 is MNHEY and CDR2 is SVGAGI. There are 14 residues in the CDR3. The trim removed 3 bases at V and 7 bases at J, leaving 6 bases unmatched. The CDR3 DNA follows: TGTGCCAGCAGTTATACCGGGACAGGGAGTGGCTACACCTTC. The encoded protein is CASSYTGTGSGYTF.

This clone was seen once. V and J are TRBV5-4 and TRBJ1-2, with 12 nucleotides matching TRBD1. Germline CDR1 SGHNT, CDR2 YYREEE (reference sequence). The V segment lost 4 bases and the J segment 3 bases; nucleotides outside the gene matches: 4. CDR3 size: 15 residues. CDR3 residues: CASSTGTGGYYGYTF. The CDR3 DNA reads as TGTGCCAGCAGCACCGGGACAGGGGGCTACTATGGCTACACCTTC.

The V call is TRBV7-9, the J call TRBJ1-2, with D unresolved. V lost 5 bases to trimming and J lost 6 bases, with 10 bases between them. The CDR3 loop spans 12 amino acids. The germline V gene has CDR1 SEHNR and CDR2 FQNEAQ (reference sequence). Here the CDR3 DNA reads TGTGCCAGCAGCGCGGACTCGAATGGCTACACCTTC. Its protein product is CASSADSNGYTF.

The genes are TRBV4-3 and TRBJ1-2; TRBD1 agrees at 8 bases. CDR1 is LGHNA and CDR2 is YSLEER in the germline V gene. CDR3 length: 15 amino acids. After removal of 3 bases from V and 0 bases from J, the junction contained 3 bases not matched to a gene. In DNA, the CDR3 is TGCGCCAGCAGCCAGGGACAGGAGACTAACTATGGCTACACCTTC. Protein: CASSQGQETNYGYTF.

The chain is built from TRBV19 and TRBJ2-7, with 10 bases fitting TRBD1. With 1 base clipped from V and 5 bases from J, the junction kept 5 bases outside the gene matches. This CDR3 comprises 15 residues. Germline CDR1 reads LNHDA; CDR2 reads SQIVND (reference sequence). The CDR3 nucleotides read TGTGCCAGTAGTATAGGTCGGGACAGGGGTCACGAGCAGTACTTC. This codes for CASSIGRDRGHEQYF.

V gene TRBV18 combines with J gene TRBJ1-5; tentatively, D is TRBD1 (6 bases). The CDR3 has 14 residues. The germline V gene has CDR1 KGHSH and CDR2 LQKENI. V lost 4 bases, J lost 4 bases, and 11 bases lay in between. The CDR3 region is CASSREGGNQPQHF. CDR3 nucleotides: TGTGCCAGCTCACGCGAGGGGGGGAATCAGCCCCAGCATTTT.

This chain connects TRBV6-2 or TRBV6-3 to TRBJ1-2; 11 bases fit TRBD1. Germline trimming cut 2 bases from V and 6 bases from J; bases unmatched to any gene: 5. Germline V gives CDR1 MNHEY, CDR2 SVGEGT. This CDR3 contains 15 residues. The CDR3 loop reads CASSYRTGGLDGYTF. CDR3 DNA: TGTGCCAGCAGTTACAGGACAGGGGGCTTGGATGGCTACACCTTC.

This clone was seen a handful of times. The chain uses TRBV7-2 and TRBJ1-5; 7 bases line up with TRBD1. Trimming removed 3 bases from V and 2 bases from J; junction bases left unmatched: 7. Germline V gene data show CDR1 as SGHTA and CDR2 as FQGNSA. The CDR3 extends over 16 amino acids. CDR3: CASSFRGGGGNQPQHF. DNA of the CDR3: TGTGCCAGCAGCTTCCGAGGGGGCGGGGGCAATCAGCCCCAGCATTTT.

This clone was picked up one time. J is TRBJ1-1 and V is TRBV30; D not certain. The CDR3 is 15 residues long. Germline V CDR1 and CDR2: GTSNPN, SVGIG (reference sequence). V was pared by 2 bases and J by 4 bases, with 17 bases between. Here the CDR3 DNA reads TGTGCCTGGAGTTCATTTGGTACAGTGGGCACTGAAGCTTTCTTT. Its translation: CAWSSFGTVGTEAFF.

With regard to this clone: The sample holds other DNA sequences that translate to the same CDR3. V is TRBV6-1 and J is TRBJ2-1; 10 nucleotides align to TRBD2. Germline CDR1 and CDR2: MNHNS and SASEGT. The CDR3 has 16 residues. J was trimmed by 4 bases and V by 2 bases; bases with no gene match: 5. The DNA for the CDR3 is TGTGCCAGCAGTGAATCACTAGCGGGGTCGTACAATGAGCAGTTCTTC. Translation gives CASSESLAGSYNEQFF.